This T cell receptor beta chain was sequenced during a study of human T cells and chemical hapten exposure. Findings and caveats of the study: There was a positive correlation between PT1 expanded TCR counts and patch test score.

From germline, CDR1 is SGHVS and CDR2 FQNEAQ. V dropped 3 bases and J dropped 0; count of bases not matched to a gene: 8. The CDR3 has 17 amino acids. MiXCR was run by TCRdb on the RACE reads, yielding one entry per CDR3 protein. The profile shows under 450,000 distinct CDR3 sequences, around 5% of them singletons. Time point described: patch test 1, 2 weeks after DPC sensitization. The treatment is: therapeutic diphenylcyclopropenone sensitization with weekly scalp DPC. This clonotype has at least ten counts. Its specificity is unknown. The sequenced sample was whole blood, obtained in connection with sensitization to the hapten diphenylcyclopropenone (DPC). This chain uses TRBV7-8 with TRBJ2-3; 8 positions match TRBD2. The receptor was derived from a woman aged 45-65 years with alopecia areata. Some clones in this sample may be carry-over from other donors' samples. This CDR3 reads CASSFSPAGVSTDTQYF. The CDR3 DNA reads TGTGCCAGCAGCTTCTCGCCAGCGGGGGTTAGCACAGATACGCAGTATTTT.